A selection of T cell receptor beta chains follows, all from one sample in a study of neurological immune-mediated disorders. One entry per CDR3 protein results from TCRdb running MiXCR on the 5' RACE reads. The sample contains about 60,000 distinct CDR3 sequences, less than 10% of which appear only once. Input material: PBMCs. Every receptor here comes from a man aged 25 to 40 in good health. Both conserved end residues are part of each CDR3. The D gene is left open where the match is weak. Rows may omit the clone size; those that give it use once, few, many or a size class.

V	J	size	D	CDR3	DNA
TRBV10-3	TRBJ1-1	many	NA	CAISGPGDRLTEAFF	TGTGCCATCAGTGGTCCGGGGGATCGGTTGACTGAAGCTTTCTTT
TRBV28	TRBJ1-5	many	NA	CASSWVNSNQPQHF	TGTGCCAGCAGTTGGGTGAACAGCAATCAGCCCCAGCATTTT
TRBV19	TRBJ2-7	many	TRBD1	CASSLSGQLYEQYF	TGTGCCAGTAGTCTATCGGGACAGCTCTACGAGCAGTACTTC
TRBV7-2	TRBJ1-5	many	NA	CASSLAYGSNQPQHF	TGTGCCAGCAGCTTAGCGTACGGTAGCAATCAGCCCCAGCATTTT
TRBV18	TRBJ2-3	many	TRBD1	CASSPGQPPDTQYF	TGTGCCAGCTCACCGGGACAGCCTCCAGATACGCAGTATTTT
TRBV5-1	TRBJ2-3	many	NA	CASSLPSDTQYF	TGCGCCAGCAGCCTCCCTTCAGATACGCAGTATTTT
TRBV18	TRBJ2-5	many	NA	CASSPVGVDGRETQYF	TGTGCCAGCTCACCAGTAGGCGTGGACGGGAGAGAGACCCAGTACTTC
TRBV18	TRBJ2-2	NA	NA	CASSPLGVANTGELFF	TGTGCCAGCTCACCACTCGGCGTAGCGAACACCGGGGAGCTGTTTTTT
TRBV20-1	TRBJ1-5	many	NA	CSAISGDGGNQPQHF	TGCAGTGCTATTTCTGGGGACGGAGGCAATCAGCCCCAGCATTTT
TRBV27	TRBJ2-7	many	TRBD2	CASSLGTSGNDEQYF	TGTGCCAGCAGTTTAGGGACTAGCGGGAATGACGAGCAGTACTTC
TRBV5-1	TRBJ2-1	many	TRBD2	CASSLGGGYNEQFF	TGCGCCAGCAGCTTGGGGGGGGGCTACAATGAGCAGTTCTTC
TRBV20-1	TRBJ2-1	many	NA	CSARPLEKNYNEQFF	TGCAGTGCTAGACCCCTTGAGAAGAATTACAATGAGCAGTTCTTC
TRBV28	TRBJ2-3	many	NA	CASSLPPGVTDTQYF	TGTGCCAGCAGTTTACCTCCAGGCGTCACAGATACGCAGTATTTT
TRBV29-1	TRBJ2-1	many	TRBD2	CSVNRLAGTNEQFF	TGCAGCGTCAATCGGCTAGCGGGTACAAATGAGCAGTTCTTC
TRBV3-1	TRBJ1-1	NA	NA	CTSSPTGLRDTEAFF	TGTACCAGCAGCCCTACGGGACTGAGGGACACTGAAGCTTTCTTT
TRBV12-3/TRBV12-4	TRBJ2-2	many	TRBD2	CASSVSGRASGELFF	TGTGCCAGCAGCGTTAGCGGGAGGGCATCCGGGGAGCTGTTTTTT
TRBV10-3	TRBJ1-1	many	NA	CAISGPGGRTEAFF	TGTGCCATCAGTGGCCCGGGGGGTCGCACTGAAGCTTTCTTT
TRBV3-1	TRBJ2-1	many	TRBD2	CASSQASGLAGWSHEQFF	TGTGCCAGCAGCCAAGCTAGCGGACTAGCGGGGTGGTCCCATGAGCAGTTCTTC
TRBV11-2	TRBJ2-7	many	TRBD1	CASAGTGSYEQYF	TGTGCCTCCGCCGGGACAGGGTCCTACGAGCAGTACTTC
TRBV20-1	TRBJ2-1	many	TRBD1	CSAGARDRSLYEQFF	TGCAGTGCTGGGGCCCGGGACAGGAGCCTGTATGAGCAGTTCTTC
TRBV5-1	TRBJ2-5	many	NA	CASSQPAQAQETQYF	TGCGCCAGCAGCCAGCCCGCGCAGGCCCAAGAGACCCAGTACTTC
TRBV6-1	TRBJ2-1	many	NA	CASSRETSIYEQFF	TGTGCCAGCTCCCGGGAGACGAGTATCTATGAGCAGTTCTTC
TRBV5-1	TRBJ2-2	many	NA	CASGVDQENTGELFF	TGCGCCAGCGGGGTGGACCAAGAAAACACCGGGGAGCTGTTTTTT
TRBV28	TRBJ2-7	few	NA	CASSTSMYEQYF	TGTGCCAGCAGCACCTCGATGTACGAGCAGTACTTC
TRBV5-1	TRBJ2-5	many	TRBD2	CASSFGSGSGQETQYF	TGCGCCAGCAGCTTCGGCAGCGGGAGTGGTCAAGAGACCCAGTACTTC